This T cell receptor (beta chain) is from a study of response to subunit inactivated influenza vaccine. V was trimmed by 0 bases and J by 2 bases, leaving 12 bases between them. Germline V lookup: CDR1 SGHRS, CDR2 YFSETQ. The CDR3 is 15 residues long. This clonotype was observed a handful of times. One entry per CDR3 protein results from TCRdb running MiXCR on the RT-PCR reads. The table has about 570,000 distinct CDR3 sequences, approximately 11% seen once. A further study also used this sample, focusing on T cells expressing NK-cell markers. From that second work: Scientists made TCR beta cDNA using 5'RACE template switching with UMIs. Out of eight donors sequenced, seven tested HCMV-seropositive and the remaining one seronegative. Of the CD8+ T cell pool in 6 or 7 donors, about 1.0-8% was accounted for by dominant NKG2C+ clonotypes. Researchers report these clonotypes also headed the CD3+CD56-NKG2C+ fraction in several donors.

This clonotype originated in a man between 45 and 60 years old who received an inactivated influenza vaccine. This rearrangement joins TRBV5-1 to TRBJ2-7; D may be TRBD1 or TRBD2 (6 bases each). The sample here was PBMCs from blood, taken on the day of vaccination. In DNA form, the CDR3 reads TGCGCCAGCAGCTTGGTTGCGGGACAAACCTACGAGCAGTACTTC. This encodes CASSLVAGQTYEQYF.